Listed below are T cell receptor beta chains from one sample, sequenced in a study of blood T cell repertoires in COVID-19. Assay: immunoSEQ multiplex PCR; the TCRdb copy retains only in-frame clones and omits some. The table has roughly 180,000 clones, 60% to 85% seen once. Sequencing was carried out using peripheral blood. The receptor source for this set is a woman aged 45-59 years with active or convalescent COVID-19. CDR3s include the opening cysteine and the closing phenylalanine or tryptophan. A D gene is named only where the DNA matches it firmly. Expanded clones get a size class; other rows say once, few or many, or leave the size out.

v_gene	j_gene	d_gene	abundance	CDR3aa	CDR3nt
TRBV19	TRBJ1-2	NA	few	CASSIGRAYGYTF	TGTGCCAGTAGTATAGGGAGGGCCTATGGCTACACCTTC
TRBV19	TRBJ2-3	TRBD1	NA	CASSLTGGDTDTQYF	TGTGCCAGTAGTTTGACAGGGGGGGACACAGATACGCAGTATTTT
TRBV28	TRBJ2-7	NA	NA	CASSSGSTVYEQYF	TGTGCCAGCAGTTCCGGTTCCACGGTGTACGAGCAGTACTTC
TRBV3-1/TRBV3-2	TRBJ2-2	TRBD1	NA	CASSQPSGTGYIGELFF	TGTGCCAGCAGCCAACCATCCGGGACAGGGTACATCGGGGAGCTGTTTTTT
TRBV10-3	TRBJ1-1	TRBD1	NA	CAISSGTEGTEAFF	TGTGCCATCAGTTCCGGGACAGAAGGCACTGAAGCTTTCTTT
TRBV7-9	TRBJ1-4	NA	once	CASRNLGGARNEKLFF	TGTGCCAGCAGGAACTTAGGTGGGGCCAGAAATGAAAAACTGTTTTTT
TRBV9	TRBJ2-1	TRBD1	NA	CASSGNRQGAGEQFF	TGTGCCAGCAGCGGGAACAGACAGGGGGCCGGTGAGCAGTTCTTC
TRBV7-2	TRBJ2-2	TRBD2	NA	CASSPSPGLDAAGELFF	TGTGCCAGCAGCCCGTCACCGGGACTAGATGCGGCCGGGGAGCTGTTTTTT
TRBV28	TRBJ1-6	TRBD1	NA	CASSFPTGQGTSPLHF	TGTGCCAGCAGTTTCCCTACGGGACAGGGCACCTCACCCCTCCACTTT
TRBV6-6	TRBJ1-2	NA	NA	CASSPGLRNYGYTF	TGTGCCAGCAGTCCAGGGCTGAGGAACTATGGCTACACCTTC
TRBV2	TRBJ1-6	NA	few	CASSEGSGLIGGGSPLHF	TGTGCCAGCAGTGAAGGAAGCGGGTTAATAGGTGGAGGTTCACCCCTCCACTTT
TRBV5-5	TRBJ2-2	TRBD2	NA	CASSLLAGGLIGELFF	TGTGCCAGCAGCTTACTCGCGGGGGGTTTGATCGGGGAGCTGTTTTTT
TRBV5-6	TRBJ2-3	NA	NA	CASSLVAVFTDTQYF	TGTGCCAGCAGCCTGGTGGCGGTGTTCACAGATACGCAGTATTTT
TRBV23-1	TRBJ1-2	TRBD1	NA	CASSQRQGNDGYTF	TGCGCCAGCAGTCAAAGACAGGGGAACGATGGCTACACCTTC
TRBV19	TRBJ1-5	NA	NA	CAAVGQGGQPQHF	TGTGCCGCAGTGGGGCAGGGAGGACAGCCCCAGCATTTT
TRBV27	TRBJ2-2	NA	NA	CASSLEDTGELFF	TGTGCCAGCAGTTTAGAGGACACCGGGGAGCTGTTTTTT
TRBV28	TRBJ1-5	NA	once	CASENAGGGNQPQHF	TGTGCCAGCGAAAATGCGGGGGGCGGCAATCAGCCCCAGCATTTT
TRBV5-1	TRBJ2-5	TRBD2	once	CASSSGMVLAGDETQYF	TGCGCCAGCAGCTCGGGGATGGTCCTAGCGGGAGATGAGACCCAGTACTTC
TRBV7-8	TRBJ2-3	TRBD2	NA	CASSLGGGGASDTQYF	TGTGCCAGCAGCTTAGGGGGCGGGGGGGCGTCAGATACGCAGTATTTT
TRBV5-4	TRBJ1-2	NA	once	CASSIAGGDGYTF	TGTGCCAGCAGCATTGCTGGGGGGGATGGCTACACCTTC
TRBV7-9	TRBJ1-1	TRBD1	NA	CASSPPTGGNTEAFF	TGTGCCAGCAGCCCACCCACAGGGGGGAACACTGAAGCTTTCTTT
TRBV4-1	TRBJ2-1	TRBD2	NA	CASSQESLAGRNEQFF	TGCGCCAGCAGCCAAGAAAGCCTAGCGGGGCGCAATGAGCAGTTCTTC
TRBV28	TRBJ1-1	TRBD1	NA	CASTLDRGRTEAFF	TGTGCCAGCACCTTAGACAGGGGGCGAACTGAAGCTTTCTTT
TRBV19	TRBJ1-1	NA	few	CASSIGPGRFVFF	TGTGCCAGTAGTATAGGCCCAGGGAGGTTTGTTTTCTTT
TRBV24-1	TRBJ2-1	TRBD2	NA	CATSDHTSANNEQFF	TGTGCCACCAGTGATCACACTAGCGCCAACAATGAGCAGTTCTTC
TRBV7-2	TRBJ1-1	NA	once	CASSLEGANTEAFF	TGTGCCAGCAGCTTAGAGGGAGCGAACACTGAAGCTTTCTTT
TRBV29-1	TRBJ1-1	NA	once	CSVVTGLGMNTEAFF	TGCAGCGTGGTTACAGGGCTGGGGATGAACACTGAAGCTTTCTTT
TRBV5-8	TRBJ1-5	NA	NA	CASSLGGRDQPQHF	TGTGCCAGCAGCTTGGGAGGGCGGGATCAGCCCCAGCATTTT
TRBV6-1	TRBJ1-4	NA	NA	CASSENTGDNEKLFF	TGTGCCAGCAGTGAAAATACAGGCGATAATGAAAAACTGTTTTTT
TRBV24-1	TRBJ2-5	NA	NA	CATSDFPGPQYF	TGTGCCACCAGTGATTTCCCAGGGCCCCAGTACTTC
TRBV4-3	TRBJ2-2	NA	NA	CASSGSAPSRTGELFF	TGCGCCAGCAGCGGTTCGGCTCCCTCGCGGACCGGGGAGCTGTTTTTT